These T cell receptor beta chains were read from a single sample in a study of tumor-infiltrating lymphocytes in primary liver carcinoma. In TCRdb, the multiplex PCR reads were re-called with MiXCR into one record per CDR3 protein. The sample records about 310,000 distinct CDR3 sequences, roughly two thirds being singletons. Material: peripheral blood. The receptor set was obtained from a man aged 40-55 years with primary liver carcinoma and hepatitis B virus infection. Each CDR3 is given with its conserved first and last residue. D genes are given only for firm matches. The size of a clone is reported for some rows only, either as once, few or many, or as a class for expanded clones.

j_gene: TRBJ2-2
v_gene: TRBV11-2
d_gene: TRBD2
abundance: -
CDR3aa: CASSAGLGGQLGELFF
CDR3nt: TGTGCCAGCAGCGCCGGTCTGGGAGGGCAGCTCGGGGAGCTGTTTTTT

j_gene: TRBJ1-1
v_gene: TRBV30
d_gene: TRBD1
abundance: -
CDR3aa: CAQGQNTEALF
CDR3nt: TGTGCCCAGGGACAGAACACTGAAGCTCTCTTT

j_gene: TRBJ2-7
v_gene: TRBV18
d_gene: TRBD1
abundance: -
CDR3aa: CASSPSQGADSYEQYF
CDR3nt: TGTGCCAGCTCACCTTCTCAGGGGGCGGACTCCTACGAGCAGTACTTC

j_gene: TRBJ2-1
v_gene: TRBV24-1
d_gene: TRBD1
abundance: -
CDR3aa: CATSDPRTGSNEQFF
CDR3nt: TGTGCCACCAGTGACCCCCGGACAGGGTCCAACGAGCAGTTCTTC

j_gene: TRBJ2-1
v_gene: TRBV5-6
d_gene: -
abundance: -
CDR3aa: CASSLMGQREYKLLF
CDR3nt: TGTGCCAGCAGCTTGATGGGGCAGAGGGAGTACAAATTGCTCTTC

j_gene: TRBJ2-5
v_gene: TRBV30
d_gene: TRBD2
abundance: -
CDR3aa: CVWGTSGRSQTQYF
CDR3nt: TGTGTCTGGGGTACTAGCGGGAGATCGCAGACCCAGTACTTC

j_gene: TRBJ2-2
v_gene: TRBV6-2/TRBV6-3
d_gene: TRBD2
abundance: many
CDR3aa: CASTLTTGTSFRMALFF
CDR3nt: TGTGCCAGCACCCTTACGACCGGGACTAGCTTTCGCATGGCGCTGTTTTTT

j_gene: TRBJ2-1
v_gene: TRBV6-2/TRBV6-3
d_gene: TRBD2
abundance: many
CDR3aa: CASSYSTSGRVEQFF
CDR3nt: TGTGCCAGCAGTTACTCGACTAGCGGTCGGGTTGAGCAGTTCTTC

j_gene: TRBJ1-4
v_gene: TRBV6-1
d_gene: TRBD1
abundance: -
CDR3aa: CASRRRTGNGKLFF
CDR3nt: TGTGCCAGCAGAAGGAGGACAGGGAATGGAAAACTGTTTTTT

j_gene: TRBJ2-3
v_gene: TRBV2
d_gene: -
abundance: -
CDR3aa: CASSGQGEGDTQYF
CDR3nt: TGTGCCAGCAGTGGGCAAGGAGAAGGCGATACGCAGTATTTT

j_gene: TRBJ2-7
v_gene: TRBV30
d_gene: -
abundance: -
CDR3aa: CAWSAPGNNEQYF
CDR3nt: TGTGCCTGGAGCGCTCCAGGGAACAACGAGCAGTACTTC

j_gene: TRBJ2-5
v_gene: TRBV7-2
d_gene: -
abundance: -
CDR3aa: CASSLEVGTQYF
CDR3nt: TGTGCCAGCAGCTTAGAAGTGGGGACCCAGTACTTC

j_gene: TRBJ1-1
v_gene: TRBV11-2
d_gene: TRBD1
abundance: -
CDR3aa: CVSSSDLSGGTEAFF
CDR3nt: TGTGTCAGCAGCTCTGACCTATCAGGGGGCACTGAAGCTTTCTTT

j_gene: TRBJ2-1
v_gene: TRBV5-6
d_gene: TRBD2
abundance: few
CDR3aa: CASSFRASGYNEQFF
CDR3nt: TGTGCCAGCAGCTTTCGGGCTAGCGGGTACAATGAGCAGTTCTTC

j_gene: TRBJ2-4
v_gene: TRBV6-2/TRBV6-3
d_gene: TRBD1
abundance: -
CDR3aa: CASSYLWDRGRWDIQYF
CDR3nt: TGTGCCAGCAGTTACTTGTGGGACAGGGGGCGATGGGACATTCAGTACTTC

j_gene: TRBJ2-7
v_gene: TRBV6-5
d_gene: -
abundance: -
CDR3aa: CASHLTGGSYEQYF
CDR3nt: TGTGCCAGCCACTTGACCGGGGGCTCTTACGAGCAGTACTTC

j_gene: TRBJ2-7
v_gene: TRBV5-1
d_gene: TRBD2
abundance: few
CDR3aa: CASSVQGLAGVNLAYEQYF
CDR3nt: TGCGCCAGCAGCGTACAGGGACTAGCGGGAGTTAACTTGGCCTACGAGCAGTACTTC

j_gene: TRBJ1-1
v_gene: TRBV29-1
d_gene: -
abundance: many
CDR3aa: CSVEPLLSNTEAFF
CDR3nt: TGCAGCGTTGAACCCCTCCTAAGTAACACTGAAGCTTTCTTT

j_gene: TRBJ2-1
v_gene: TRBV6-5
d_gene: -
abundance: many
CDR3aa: CASGIRGSSYNEQFF
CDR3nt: TGTGCCAGCGGTATCAGGGGAAGCTCCTACAATGAGCAGTTCTTC

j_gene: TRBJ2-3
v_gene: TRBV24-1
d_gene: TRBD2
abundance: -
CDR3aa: CATSDDRTSGKTGTQYF
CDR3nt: TGTGCCACCAGTGATGACCGGACTAGCGGGAAGACAGGTACGCAGTATTTT

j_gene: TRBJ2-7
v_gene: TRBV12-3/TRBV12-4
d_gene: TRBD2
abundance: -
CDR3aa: CASSPPSGRHDEQYF
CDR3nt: TGTGCCAGCAGTCCACCTAGCGGGAGACACGACGAGCAGTACTTC

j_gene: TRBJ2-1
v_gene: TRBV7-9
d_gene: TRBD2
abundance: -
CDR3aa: CASSPGLARGWTEHFF
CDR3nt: TGTGCCAGCAGCCCGGGACTAGCGCGAGGGTGGACTGAACACTTCTTC

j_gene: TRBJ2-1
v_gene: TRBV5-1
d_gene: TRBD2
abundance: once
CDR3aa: CASSRTSGAYNEQIF
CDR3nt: TGCGCCAGCAGTCGGACCAGCGGGGCCTACAATGAGCAGATCTTC

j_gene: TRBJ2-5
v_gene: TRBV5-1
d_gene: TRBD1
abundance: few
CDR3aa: CASSWDRGLETQYF
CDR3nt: TGCGCCAGCAGTTGGGACAGGGGGCTTGAGACCCAGTACTTC

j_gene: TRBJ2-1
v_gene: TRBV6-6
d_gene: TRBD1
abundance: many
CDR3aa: CASSYGTGVGNEQFF
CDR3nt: TGTGCCAGCAGTTACGGGACAGGGGTAGGCAATGAGCAGTTCTTC

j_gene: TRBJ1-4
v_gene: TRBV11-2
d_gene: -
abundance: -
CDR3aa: CASSLGGRGAEKLSF
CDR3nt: TGTGCCAGCAGCTTAGGAGGGAGGGGAGCTGAAAAACTGTCTTTT

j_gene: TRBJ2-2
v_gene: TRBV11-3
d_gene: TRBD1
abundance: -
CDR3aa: CASSTRTGAETTGKLFF
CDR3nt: TGTGCCAGCAGCACTCGGACAGGGGCGGAGACCACCGGGAAGCTGTTTTTT

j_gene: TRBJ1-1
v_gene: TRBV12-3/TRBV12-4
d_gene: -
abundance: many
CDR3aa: CASSLKMNTEAFF
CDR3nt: TGTGCCAGCAGCCTGAAAATGAACACTGAAGCTTTCTTT

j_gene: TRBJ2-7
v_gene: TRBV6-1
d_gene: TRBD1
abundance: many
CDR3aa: CASSEVATGLLSHEQYF
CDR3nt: TGTGCCAGCAGTGAAGTGGCGACAGGGCTATTGTCCCACGAGCAGTACTTC

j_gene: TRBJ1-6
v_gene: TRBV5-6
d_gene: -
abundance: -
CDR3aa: CASSFRTGRSSPPHF
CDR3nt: TGTGCCAGCAGCTTTCGTACAGGCCGTAGTTCACCCCCCCACTTT

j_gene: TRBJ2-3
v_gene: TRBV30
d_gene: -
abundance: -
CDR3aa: CAWSVARGPHDTQYF
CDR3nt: TGTGCCTGGAGTGTAGCGAGAGGGCCCCATGATACGCAGTATTTT

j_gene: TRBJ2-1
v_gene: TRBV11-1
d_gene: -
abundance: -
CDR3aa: CARSRTTEYNEQFF
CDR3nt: TGTGCCAGAAGCAGAACGACAGAGTACAATGAGCAATTCTTC

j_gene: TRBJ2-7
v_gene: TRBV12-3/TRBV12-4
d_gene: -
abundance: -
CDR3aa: CASSFSGVSYEQYF
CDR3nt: TGTGCCAGCAGTTTTTCGGGCGTGTCCTACGAGCAGTACTTC

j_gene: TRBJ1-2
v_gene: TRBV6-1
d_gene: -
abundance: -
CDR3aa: CASSERPAVYDYTF
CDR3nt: TGTGCCAGCAGTGAAAGGCCAGCCGTCTATGACTACACCTTC

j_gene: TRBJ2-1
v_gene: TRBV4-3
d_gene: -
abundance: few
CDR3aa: CASSQDGYGLNEQFF
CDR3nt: TGCGCCAGCAGCCAAGACGGGTACGGCCTAAATGAGCAGTTCTTC

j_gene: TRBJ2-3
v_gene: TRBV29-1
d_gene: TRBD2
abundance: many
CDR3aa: CSVEGTSGEDTDTQYF
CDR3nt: TGCAGCGTTGAAGGGACTAGCGGGGAAGACACAGATACGCAGTATTTT

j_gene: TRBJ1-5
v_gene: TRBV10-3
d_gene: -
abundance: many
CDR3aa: CAISVDRTAQHF
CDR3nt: TGTGCCATCAGTGTGGACCGAACAGCCCAGCATTTT

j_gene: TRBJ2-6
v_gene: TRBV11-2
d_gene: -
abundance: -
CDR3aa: CASSLLVSGANVLTF
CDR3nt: TGTGCCAGCAGCTTATTAGTCTCTGGGGCCAACGTCCTGACTTTC

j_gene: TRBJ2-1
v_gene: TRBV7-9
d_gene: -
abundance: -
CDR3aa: CASSLHFGVDEQFF
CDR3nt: TGTGCCAGCAGCTTGCACTTTGGAGTGGATGAGCAGTTCTTC

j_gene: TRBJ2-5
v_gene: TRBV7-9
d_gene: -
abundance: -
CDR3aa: CASSLEGGGRETQYF
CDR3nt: TGTGCCAGCAGCTTAGAAGGCGGCGGACGAGAGACCCAGTACTTC

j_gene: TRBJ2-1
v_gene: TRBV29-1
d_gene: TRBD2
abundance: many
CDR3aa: CSVEPGLGLYNEQFF
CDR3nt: TGCAGCGTTGAACCGGGACTAGGCCTTTACAATGAGCAGTTCTTC

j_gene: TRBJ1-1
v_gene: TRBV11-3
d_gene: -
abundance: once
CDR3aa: CANSLVKDTEAFF
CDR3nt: TGTGCCAACAGCTTAGTGAAGGACACTGAAGCTTTCTTT

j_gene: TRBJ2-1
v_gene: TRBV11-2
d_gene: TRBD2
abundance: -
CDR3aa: CAGSSRLAGVSYNEQFF
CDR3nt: TGTGCCGGTAGCTCCCGACTAGCGGGAGTGTCATATAATGAGCAGTTCTTC

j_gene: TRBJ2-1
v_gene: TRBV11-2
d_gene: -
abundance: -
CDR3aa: CASCIGLFLANEQFF
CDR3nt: TGTGCCAGCTGCATAGGACTATTCTTGGCCAATGAGCAGTTCTTC

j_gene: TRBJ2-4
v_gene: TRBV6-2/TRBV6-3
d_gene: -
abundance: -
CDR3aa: CVSSPSLAKNIQYF
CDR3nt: TGTGTCAGCAGTCCCTCCCTCGCCAAAAACATTCAGTATTTC

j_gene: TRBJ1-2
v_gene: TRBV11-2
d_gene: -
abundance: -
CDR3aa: CACSQPMTLKNYGYTF
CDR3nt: TGTGCCTGCAGCCAACCTATGACACTGAAGAACTATGGCTACACCTTC

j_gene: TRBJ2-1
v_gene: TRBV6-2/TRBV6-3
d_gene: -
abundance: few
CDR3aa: CASSTSRSSYNEQFF
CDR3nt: TGTGCCAGCAGTACAAGCCGGAGCTCCTACAATGAGCAGTTCTTC